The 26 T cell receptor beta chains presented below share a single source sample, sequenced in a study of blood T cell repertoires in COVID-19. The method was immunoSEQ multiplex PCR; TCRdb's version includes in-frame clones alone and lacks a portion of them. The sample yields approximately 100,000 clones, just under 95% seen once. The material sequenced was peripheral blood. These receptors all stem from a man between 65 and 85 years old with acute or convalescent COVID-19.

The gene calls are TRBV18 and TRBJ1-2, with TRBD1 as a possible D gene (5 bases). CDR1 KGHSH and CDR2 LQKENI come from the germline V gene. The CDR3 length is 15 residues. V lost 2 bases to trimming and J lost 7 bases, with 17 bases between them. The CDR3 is CASSPGQGGIFGYTF. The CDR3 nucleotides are TGTGCCAGCTCACCAGGCCAGGGTGGTATTTTTGGCTACACCTTC.

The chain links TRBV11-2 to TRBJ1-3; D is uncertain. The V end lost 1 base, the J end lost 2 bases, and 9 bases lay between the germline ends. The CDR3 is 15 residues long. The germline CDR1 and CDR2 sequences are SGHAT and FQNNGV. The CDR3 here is CASSLGSSPGNTIYF. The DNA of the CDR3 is TGTGCCAGCAGCTTAGGCTCCAGTCCTGGAAACACCATATATTTT.

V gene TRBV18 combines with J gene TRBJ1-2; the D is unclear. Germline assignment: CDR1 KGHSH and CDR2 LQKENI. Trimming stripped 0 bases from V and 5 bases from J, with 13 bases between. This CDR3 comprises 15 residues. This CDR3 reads CASSPPTGSGYGYTF. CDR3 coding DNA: TGTGCCAGCTCACCACCTACCGGCTCGGGGTATGGCTACACCTTC.

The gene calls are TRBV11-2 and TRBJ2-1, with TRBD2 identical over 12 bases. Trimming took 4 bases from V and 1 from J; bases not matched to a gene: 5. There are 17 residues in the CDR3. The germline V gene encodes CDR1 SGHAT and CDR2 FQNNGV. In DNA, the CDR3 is TGTGCCAGCAGCTACCCTAGCGGGGGGGCGTCCTACAATGAGCAGTTCTTC. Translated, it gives CASSYPSGGASYNEQFF.

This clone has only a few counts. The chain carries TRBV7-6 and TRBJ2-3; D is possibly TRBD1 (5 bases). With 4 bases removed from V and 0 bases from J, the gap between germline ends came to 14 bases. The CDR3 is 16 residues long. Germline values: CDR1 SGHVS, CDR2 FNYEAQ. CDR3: CASSSNQGESTDTQYF. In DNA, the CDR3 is TGTGCCAGCAGCTCTAATCAGGGCGAGAGCACAGATACGCAGTATTTT.

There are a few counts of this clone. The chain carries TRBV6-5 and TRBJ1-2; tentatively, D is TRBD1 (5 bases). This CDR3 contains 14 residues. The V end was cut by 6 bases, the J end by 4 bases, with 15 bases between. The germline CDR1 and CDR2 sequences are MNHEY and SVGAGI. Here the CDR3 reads CASRDPYRFYGYTF. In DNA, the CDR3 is TGTGCCAGCAGAGACCCTTACAGGTTCTATGGCTACACCTTC.

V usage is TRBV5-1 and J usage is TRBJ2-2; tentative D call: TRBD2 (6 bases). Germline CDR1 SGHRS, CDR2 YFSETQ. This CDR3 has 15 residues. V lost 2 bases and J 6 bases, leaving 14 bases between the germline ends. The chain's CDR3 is CASSFGSPTPGELFF. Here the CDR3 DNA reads TGCGCCAGCAGCTTCGGGAGCCCAACCCCCGGGGAGCTGTTTTTT.

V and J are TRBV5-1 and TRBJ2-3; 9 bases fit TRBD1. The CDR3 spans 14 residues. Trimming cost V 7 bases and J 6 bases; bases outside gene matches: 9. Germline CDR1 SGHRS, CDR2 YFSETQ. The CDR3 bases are TGCGCCAGCCATACGGGACAGGGCGACGATACGCAGTATTTT. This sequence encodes CASHTGQGDDTQYF.

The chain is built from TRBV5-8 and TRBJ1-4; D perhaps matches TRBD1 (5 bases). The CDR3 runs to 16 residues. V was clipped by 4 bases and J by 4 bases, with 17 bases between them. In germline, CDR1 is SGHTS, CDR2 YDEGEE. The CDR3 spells CASSNDKAGYNEKLFF. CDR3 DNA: TGTGCCAGCAGCAATGACAAAGCAGGGTATAATGAAAAACTGTTTTTT.

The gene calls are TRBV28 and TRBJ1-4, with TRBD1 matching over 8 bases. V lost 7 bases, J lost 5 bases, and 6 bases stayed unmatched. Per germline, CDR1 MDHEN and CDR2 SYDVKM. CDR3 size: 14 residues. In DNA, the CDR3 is TGTGCCAGCACAGCGGGACAGGACAATGAAAAACTGTTTTTT. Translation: CASTAGQDNEKLFF.

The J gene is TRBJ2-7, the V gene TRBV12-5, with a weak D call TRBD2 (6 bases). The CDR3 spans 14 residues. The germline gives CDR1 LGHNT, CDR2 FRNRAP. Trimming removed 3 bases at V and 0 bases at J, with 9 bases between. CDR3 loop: CASGLGAGSYEQYF. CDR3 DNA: TGTGCTAGTGGTTTAGGAGCGGGCTCCTACGAGCAGTACTTC.

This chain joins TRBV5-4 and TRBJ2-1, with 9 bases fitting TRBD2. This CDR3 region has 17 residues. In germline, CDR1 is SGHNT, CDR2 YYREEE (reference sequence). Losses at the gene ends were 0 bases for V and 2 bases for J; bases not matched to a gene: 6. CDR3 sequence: CASSLGGGGATYNEQFF. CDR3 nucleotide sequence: TGTGCCAGCAGCTTGGGCGGGGGGGGCGCAACCTACAATGAGCAGTTCTTC.

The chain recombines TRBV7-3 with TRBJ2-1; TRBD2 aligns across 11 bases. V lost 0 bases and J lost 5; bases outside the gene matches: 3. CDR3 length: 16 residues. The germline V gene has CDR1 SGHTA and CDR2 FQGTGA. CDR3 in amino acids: CASSLTSTSGNNEQFF. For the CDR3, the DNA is TGTGCCAGCAGCTTAACGTCGACTAGCGGGAACAATGAGCAGTTCTTC.

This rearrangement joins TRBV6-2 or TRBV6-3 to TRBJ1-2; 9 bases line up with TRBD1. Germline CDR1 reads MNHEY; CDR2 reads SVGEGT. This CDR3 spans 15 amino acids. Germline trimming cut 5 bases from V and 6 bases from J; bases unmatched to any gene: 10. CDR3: CASSAPGQGYDGYTF. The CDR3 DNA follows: TGTGCCAGCAGTGCCCCGGGACAGGGTTACGATGGCTACACCTTC.

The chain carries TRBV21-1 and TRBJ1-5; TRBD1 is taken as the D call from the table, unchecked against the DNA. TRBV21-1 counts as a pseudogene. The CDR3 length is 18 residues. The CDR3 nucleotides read TGTGCCAGCAGCAAAGGACAACCTCCCGAATATAGCAATCAGCCCCAGCATTTT. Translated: CASSKGQPPEYSNQPQHF.

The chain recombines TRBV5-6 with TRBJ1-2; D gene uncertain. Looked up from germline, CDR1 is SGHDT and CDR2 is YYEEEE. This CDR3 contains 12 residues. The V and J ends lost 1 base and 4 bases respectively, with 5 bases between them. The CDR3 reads CASSLFSYGYTF. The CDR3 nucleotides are TGTGCCAGCAGCTTGTTCAGCTATGGCTACACCTTC. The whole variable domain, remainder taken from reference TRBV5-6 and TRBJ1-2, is DAGVTQSPTHLIKTRGQQVTLRCSPKSGHDTVSWYQQALGQGPQFIFQYYEEEERQRGNFPDRFSGHQFPNYSSELNVNALLLGDSALYLCASSLFSYGYTFGSGTRLTVV.

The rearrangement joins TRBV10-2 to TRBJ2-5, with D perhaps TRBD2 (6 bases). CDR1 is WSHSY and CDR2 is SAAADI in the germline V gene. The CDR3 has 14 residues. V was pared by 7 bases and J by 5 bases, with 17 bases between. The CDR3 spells CASTPGGLAETQYF. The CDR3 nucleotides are TGCGCCAGCACTCCCGGGGGTTTAGCGGAGACCCAGTACTTC.

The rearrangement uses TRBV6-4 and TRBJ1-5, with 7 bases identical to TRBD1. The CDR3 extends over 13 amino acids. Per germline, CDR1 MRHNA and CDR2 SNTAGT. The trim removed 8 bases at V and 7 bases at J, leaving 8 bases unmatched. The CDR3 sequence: CASGRGCKQPQHF. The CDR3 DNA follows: TGTGCCAGCGGCAGGGGGTGTAAGCAGCCCCAGCATTTT.

This CDR3 reads CASSLEVGGVYTGELFF. In DNA form, the CDR3 reads TGTGCCAGCAGCTTAGAGGTGGGAGGGGTCTACACCGGGGAGCTGTTTTTT. This chain connects TRBV7-8 to TRBJ2-2, with TRBD2 matching 7 bases. Germline values: CDR1 SGHVS, CDR2 FQNEAQ. Trimming cost V 1 base and J 3 bases; bases outside gene matches: 8. This CDR3 contains 17 residues. Variable domain in full (rest from reference TRBV7-8 and TRBJ2-2): GAGVSQSPRYKVAKRGQDVALRCDPISGHVSLFWYQQALGQGPEFLTYFQNEAQLDKSGLPSDRFFAERPEGSVSTLKIQRTQQEDSAVYLCASSLEVGGVYTGELFFGEGSRLTVL.

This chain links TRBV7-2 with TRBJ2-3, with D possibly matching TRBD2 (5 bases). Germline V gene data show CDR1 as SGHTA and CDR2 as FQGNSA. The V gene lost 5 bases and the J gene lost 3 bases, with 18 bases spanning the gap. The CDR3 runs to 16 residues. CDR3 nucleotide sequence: TGTGCCAGCAGCAGAAACCGGGGTAGAGGGACAGATACGCAGTATTTT. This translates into CASSRNRGRGTDTQYF.

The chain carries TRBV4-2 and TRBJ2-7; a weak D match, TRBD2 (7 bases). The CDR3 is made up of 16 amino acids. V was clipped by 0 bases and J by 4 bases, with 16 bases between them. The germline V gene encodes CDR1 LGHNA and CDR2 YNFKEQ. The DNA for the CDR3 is TGTGCCAGCAGCCAAGAATTAGGGGGGGCCGGGTACGAGCAGTACTTC. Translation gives CASSQELGGAGYEQYF.

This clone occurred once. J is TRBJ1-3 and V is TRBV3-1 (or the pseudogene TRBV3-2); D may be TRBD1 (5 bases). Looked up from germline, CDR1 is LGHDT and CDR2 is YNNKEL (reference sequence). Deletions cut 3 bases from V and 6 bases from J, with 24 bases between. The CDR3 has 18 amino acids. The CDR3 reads CASSHTTTGQFLVNTIYF. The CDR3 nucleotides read TGTGCCAGCAGCCATACGACAACTGGACAATTTCTGGTAAACACCATATATTTT.

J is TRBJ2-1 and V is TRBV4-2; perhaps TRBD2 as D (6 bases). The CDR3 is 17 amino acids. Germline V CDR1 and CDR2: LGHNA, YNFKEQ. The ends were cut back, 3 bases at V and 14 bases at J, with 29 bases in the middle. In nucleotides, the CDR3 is TGTGCCAGCAGCCATGAGACCGGGACTTCGGAGTCTGGATTCAAGTTCTTC. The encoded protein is CASSHETGTSESGFKFF.

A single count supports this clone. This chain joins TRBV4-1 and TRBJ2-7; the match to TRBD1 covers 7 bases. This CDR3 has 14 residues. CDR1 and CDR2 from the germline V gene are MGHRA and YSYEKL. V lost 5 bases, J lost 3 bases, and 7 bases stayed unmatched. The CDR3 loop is CASSSTTGIYEQYF. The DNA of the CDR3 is TGCGCCAGCAGCTCTACGACAGGGATCTACGAGCAGTACTTC.

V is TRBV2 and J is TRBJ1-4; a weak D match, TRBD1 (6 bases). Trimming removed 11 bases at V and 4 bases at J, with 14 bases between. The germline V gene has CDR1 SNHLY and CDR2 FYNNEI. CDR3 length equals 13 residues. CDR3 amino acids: CAGKGGNNEKLFF. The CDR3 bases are TGTGCCGGAAAGGGGGGGAATAATGAAAAACTGTTTTTT.

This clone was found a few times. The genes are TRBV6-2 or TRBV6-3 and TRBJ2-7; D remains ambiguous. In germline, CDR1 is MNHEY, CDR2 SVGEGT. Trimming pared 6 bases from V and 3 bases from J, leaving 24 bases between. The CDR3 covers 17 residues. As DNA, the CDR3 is TGTGCCAGCAGCTTCCAAAACCCTCGTATATTCGGCTACGAGCAGTACTTC. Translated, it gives CASSFQNPRIFGYEQYF.